This passage covers 11 T cell receptor beta chains from one sample sequenced in a study of blood T cell repertoires in COVID-19 (dated by TCRdb to 2019 to 2021). The method was the immunoSEQ multiplex PCR assay. Held by TCRdb, this immuneACCESS table contains in-frame sequences only and omits some clones. Under half of the omission traces to an unresolved V gene where checked; the cause of the rest is unknown. In all, the sample holds around 190,000 clones, and nearly 90% of those were seen once. In total, the top ten clones hold roughly a sixth of the sample. The material sequenced was peripheral blood. These receptors all stem from a man between 45 and 60 years old with COVID-19, enrolled during active disease.

About this clone: One junction end does not reproduce the germline sequence, and a read error may be involved. The chain couples TRBV6-6 to TRBJ2-5, with TRBD2 identical over 15 bases. This CDR3 is 16 amino acids long. The V gene's germline CDR1 is MNHNY and CDR2 SVGAGI (reference sequence). CDR3 DNA: TGTGCCAGCAGTTACACTTCCGGGACTAGCGGGGGGACACACAACTTC. Protein sequence: CASSYTSGTSGGTHNF.

The CDR3 nucleotides read TGTGCCACCAGCAGTTTAACAGGGTCCACTGAAGCTTTCTTT. Translating it yields CATSSLTGSTEAFF. The chain combines TRBV15 with TRBJ1-1; the D gene is possibly TRBD1 (6 bases). Looked up from germline, CDR1 is LNHNV and CDR2 is YYDKDF (reference sequence). Trimming took 3 bases from V and 4 from J, leaving 12 bases between them. The CDR3 sequence is 14 residues long.

This chain links TRBV10-3 with TRBJ2-1, with 16 bases aligning to TRBD2. J lost 1 base, V lost 6 bases, and 9 bases had no gene match. CDR1 is ENHRY and CDR2 is SYGVKD in the germline V gene. The CDR3 is 19 residues long. CDR3 protein: CAIRSSGTSGRDSYNEQFF. Written as DNA, the CDR3 is TGTGCCATCAGATCTTCCGGGACTAGCGGGAGGGATTCCTACAATGAGCAGTTCTTC.

The J gene is TRBJ1-2, the V gene TRBV6-2 or TRBV6-3; the D is unclear. The V end lost 6 bases, the J end lost 0 bases, and 11 bases lay between the germline ends. CDR1 MNHEY and CDR2 SVGEGT come from the germline V gene. CDR3 length: 14 amino acids. In nucleotides, the CDR3 is TGTGCCAGCAGCCCCCGTCCTCCTAACTATGGCTACACCTTC. It translates to CASSPRPPNYGYTF.

The chain joins TRBV5-6 to TRBJ1-1; tentatively, D is TRBD1 (6 bases). Trimming cost V 0 bases and J 6 bases, with 18 bases left between them. The germline V gene has CDR1 SGHDT and CDR2 YYEEEE. CDR3 length: 16 amino acids. DNA of the CDR3: TGTGCCAGCAGCTTGGACAGTCTGGACAGAAGTCCTGAAGCTTTCTTT. Protein: CASSLDSLDRSPEAFF.

This sequence joins TRBV2 and TRBJ1-1; 9 bases agree with TRBD1. Germline CDR1 reads SNHLY; CDR2 reads FYNNEI. V shed 6 bases, J shed 5 bases, and the junction held 4 bases outside the gene matches. CDR3 length equals 13 residues. CDR3 residues: CASRTGGLTEAFF. CDR3 coding DNA: TGTGCCAGCAGGACAGGGGGATTAACTGAAGCTTTCTTT.

In this sample, this clone turned up once. This chain uses TRBV7-9 with TRBJ2-1; the match to TRBD2 covers 10 bases. Germline CDR1 SEHNR, CDR2 FQNEAQ (reference sequence). The CDR3 runs to 14 residues. J lost 4 bases, V lost 9 bases, and 6 bases had no gene match. Here the CDR3 reads CASQTGLAYNEQFF. As DNA, the CDR3 is TGTGCCAGTCAGACGGGACTAGCGTACAATGAGCAGTTCTTC.

This rearrangement joins TRBV5-1 to TRBJ2-3; 8 bases map to TRBD2. CDR3 length equals 16 residues. Germline CDR1 SGHRS, CDR2 YFSETQ. J was trimmed by 4 bases and V by 4 bases; bases with no gene match: 11. The CDR3 here is CASSPGLAKGADTQYF. DNA of the CDR3: TGCGCCAGCAGCCCAGGACTAGCCAAAGGCGCAGATACGCAGTATTTT.

This chain connects TRBV19 to TRBJ2-5; D gene unclear. With 2 bases removed from V and 1 base from J, the gap between germline ends came to 11 bases. Per germline, CDR1 LNHDA and CDR2 SQIVND (reference sequence). CDR3 size: 15 residues. In DNA form, the CDR3 reads TGTGCCAGTAGTATATCGGGTACCACCCAAGAGACCCAGTACTTC. Its protein is CASSISGTTQETQYF.

The chain links TRBV7-2 to TRBJ1-4; D unclear. The V gene's germline CDR1 is SGHTA and CDR2 FQGNSA. Deletions cut 5 bases from V and 3 bases from J, with 10 bases between. The CDR3 is made up of 14 amino acids. CDR3: CASSPHRANEKLFF. In DNA, the CDR3 is TGTGCCAGCAGCCCACATCGGGCTAATGAAAAACTGTTTTTT.

The chain recombines TRBV5-6 with TRBJ2-7; no clear D gene. Germline V CDR1 and CDR2: SGHDT, YYEEEE. The CDR3 is 14 amino acids. V lost 4 bases, J lost 0 bases, and 11 bases lay in between. Here the CDR3 DNA reads TGTGCCAGCAGCCTCCTATTAAGCTCCTACGAGCAGTACTTC. Its protein product is CASSLLLSSYEQYF.